Sequencing of this T cell receptor beta chain was carried out in a study of chemoradiotherapy in HPV16-positive cancers. At the level of the study: Functional T-cell assays on a couple of HPV16-positive patients' cells defined candidate HPV-specific clones and common TCR motifs.

Germline CDR1 is LNHDA and CDR2 is SQIVND (reference sequence). The V gene end was trimmed by 5 bases and the J gene end by 0 bases; junction bases not matched to a gene: 5. CDR3 length: 15 residues. Only one count was recorded for this clone. Its antigen remains unknown. Repeated repertoire sampling spanned the course of chemoradiotherapy. Libraries were prepared by immunoSEQ multiplex PCR; TCRdb keeps only in-frame clonotypes and omits some of them. Of about 5,500 clones listed, about 81% are singletons. Points from the study as a whole: HPV-specific T cells were functionally defined from only a couple of HPV16-positive patients. Candidate HPV-specific clones and E7-related TCR motifs grew in tumor during treatment.

This chain connects TRBV19 to TRBJ1-1; 8 bases are a match to TRBD1. The specimen was collected from a patient who underwent chemoradiotherapy. The TCR sequence derives from a human donor with HPV-associated anogenital cancer. The CDR3 here is CASSVGQAMNTEAFF. As DNA, the CDR3 is TGTGCCAGTAGTGTGGGACAGGCGATGAACACTGAAGCTTTCTTT.